This T cell receptor beta chain was found in a study of CD8+CD57+ T cells in acquired aplastic anemia (dated by TCRdb to 2016 to 2019). Background on the whole study: DNA extracted from sorted CD4+ and CD8+ cells had a mean of around 3 ug, with a range of roughly 0.19 to 27.4 ug. CD8+CD57+ expansion was defined as a frequency above the mean frequency observed in healthy subjects. General study outcomes and caveats: No significant difference in CD8+ Simpson's diversity was found between patients and healthy controls (P=0.060). Although roughly 29 CD8+ CDR3 sequences were shared by patients and controls, these sequences appeared highly expressed in patients and within the immunodominant clones of patients.

The junction shows trimming of 0 bases on V and 5 bases on J, and the gene matches do not reach 8 bases of it. Counted from cysteine to phenylalanine, this CDR3 has 16 amino acids. Only the CDR3 region is kept as DNA, spanning 48 bases read in frame from base 1. CDR1 SGHTA and CDR2 FQGTGA are derived from the germline V gene. This clonotype has only a few counts. Its antigen has not been determined. Base quality data are lacking; no much larger clone is found one base away. Patients chosen for sequencing had shown expansion of CD8+CD57+ cells by flow cytometry. All patients had severe acquired aplastic anemia diagnosed by International Study of Aplastic Anemia and Agranulocytosis and Camitta criteria. No therapy had been received by the patients at the time of blood sampling. In this study, sorted CD4+ and CD8+ T cells from the blood of healthy subjects and of severe aplastic anemia patients had their TCR repertoires deep-sequenced. Patients were enrolled in the USA under clinicaltrials.gov protocols 00001620, 01623167, 00001397, 00071045, 00081523 and 00961064. Ficoll-Paque density gradient centrifugation was used to isolate peripheral blood mononuclear cells. Before DNA extraction, CD4+ and CD8+ T cells were sorted by FACS or by magnetic beads.

Genomic DNA served as template for TCR beta VDJ combination and CDR3 sequence profiling. An Illumina HiSeq 2000 was used for TCR repertoire sequencing. The paper's processing steps were these. TRBV/TRBJ rearrangement plots, CDR3 size and DJ length profiles, and Simpson's diversity index were used to evaluate the repertoires. The most abundant DNA sequence in the deep sequencing data was defined as the immunodominant clone. CDR3 amino acid sequences were screened for sharing across subjects and compared with published repertoires and the VDJdb database. TCRdb reprocessing: public reads trimmed at Q25 with fastp, clones called with MiXCR, in-frame beta chains kept. A single entry per CDR3 protein holds the most common genes and DNA from its merged rows. V and J calls and clone size were set by TCRdb, not the authors. Here the sample has roughly 93,000 distinct CDR3 sequences; 65% to 70% occur a single time. 50% to 70% of the sample is taken by the ten largest.

The sequence derives from a human donor with aplastic anemia. The V and J segments used are TRBV7-3 and TRBJ2-7, with 9 bases aligning to TRBD1. The specimen sequenced was sorted CD4+, CD8+, or CD8+CD57+ T cells (not recorded which) from PBMCs. The CDR3 here reads CASSLTTGTGRDEQYF. The DNA is as follows: TGTGCCAGCAGCTTAACTACGGGGACAGGGCGGGACGAGCAGTACTTC.